The 18 T cell receptor beta chains presented below share a single source sample, sequenced in a study of OX40 agonist ivuxolimab in advanced cancers. Method: immunoSEQ multiplex PCR; TCRdb's copy keeps in-frame clones and lacks some. The table has around 19,000 clones, about nine tenths seen once. The source was CD4+ or CD8+ T cells sorted from blood, collected in a trial of the OX40 agonist ivuxolimab. The receptors derive from an adult with an advanced solid tumor such as melanoma, head and neck, liver or kidney cancer.

The gene calls are TRBV5-6 and TRBJ2-7; D may be TRBD1 (6 bases). Germline loops: CDR1 SGHDT, CDR2 YYEEEE. CDR3 length: 14 amino acids. Trimming removed 4 bases from V and 2 bases from J, with 13 bases in between. The CDR3 DNA reads as TGTGCCAGCAGCCAAGGGACATCCCCCTACGAGCAGTACTTC. This sequence encodes CASSQGTSPYEQYF. The variable domain in full, with the rest retrieved from reference TRBV5-6 and TRBJ2-7, is DAGVTQSPTHLIKTRGQQVTLRCSPKSGHDTVSWYQQALGQGPQFIFQYYEEEERQRGNFPDRFSGHQFPNYSSELNVNALLLGDSALYLCASSQGTSPYEQYFGPGTRLTVT.

The rearrangement links TRBV6-5 to TRBJ1-4, with unresolved D. Germline V lookup: CDR1 MNHEY, CDR2 SVGAGI. The CDR3 is 14 amino acids. The V and J ends lost 2 bases and 7 bases respectively, with 11 bases between them. The CDR3 DNA is TGTGCCAGCAGTTACAGGCACCCCGGTGAAAAACTGTTTTTT. It specifies CASSYRHPGEKLFF.

The chain combines TRBV19 with TRBJ1-5, with D possibly being TRBD1 (5 bases). Trimming removed 5 bases from V and 6 bases from J, with 17 bases in between. The CDR3 is 15 residues long. The germline gives CDR1 LNHDA, CDR2 SQIVND (reference sequence). The CDR3 sequence: CASSLGTAGRQPQHF. CDR3 DNA sequence: TGTGCCAGTAGTCTCGGGACCGCCGGCCGTCAGCCCCAGCATTTT.

This sequence joins TRBV30 and TRBJ2-7, with D tentatively TRBD1 (6 bases). Trimming pared 7 bases from V and 2 bases from J, leaving 21 bases between. The CDR3 consists of 15 residues. Germline lookup yields CDR1 GTSNPN and CDR2 SVGIG (reference sequence). The CDR3 protein is CALGQWTPSTYEQYF. The DNA for the CDR3 is TGTGCCTTAGGACAGTGGACGCCATCTACCTACGAGCAGTACTTC.

V and J are TRBV10-3 and TRBJ1-2; tentative D call: TRBD1 (5 bases). Trimming removed 6 bases from V and 0 bases from J, with 14 bases in between. Germline V gene data show CDR1 as ENHRY and CDR2 as SYGVKD. This CDR3 region has 15 residues. CDR3 nucleotides: TGTGCCATCAGAACCGGGACCCAAGCTAACTATGGCTACACCTTC. Translated: CAIRTGTQANYGYTF.

J is TRBJ1-2 and V is TRBV6-6; 8 bases are shared with TRBD1. V shed 8 bases, J shed 6 bases, and the junction held 5 bases outside the gene matches. The germline V gene encodes CDR1 MNHNY and CDR2 SVGAGI (reference sequence). The CDR3 is 12 residues long. CDR3: CASDLTGDGYTF. The CDR3 DNA reads as TGTGCCAGCGACCTGACAGGGGATGGCTACACCTTC.

The chain employs TRBV19 and TRBJ2-7, with a weak D call TRBD1 (7 bases). Trimming pared 5 bases from V and 5 bases from J, leaving 25 bases between. CDR1 and CDR2 from the germline V gene are LNHDA and SQIVND (reference sequence). There are 17 residues in the CDR3. CDR3 loop: CASSLLSIPGGRDEQYF. CDR3 DNA: TGTGCCAGTAGTCTTCTAAGTATTCCAGGGGGGCGCGACGAGCAGTACTTC.

This chain connects TRBV6-6 to TRBJ2-5; D is unclear. The CDR3 runs 11 residues. Germline CDR1 reads MNHNY; CDR2 reads SVGAGI (reference sequence). Trimming cost V 6 bases and J 13 bases, with 15 bases left between them. Here the CDR3 reads CASRRDSLTYF. The CDR3 DNA reads TGTGCCAGCAGACGCGATTCCCTTACGTACTTC.

The V call is TRBV7-9, the J call TRBJ2-5; 9 nucleotides match TRBD2. V dropped 5 bases and J dropped 2; count of bases not matched to a gene: 12. Germline V gives CDR1 SEHNR, CDR2 FQNEAQ (reference sequence). This CDR3 contains 17 residues. The CDR3 coding sequence is TGTGCCAGCAGCCGTGCGAGCGGGAGGCCTGGGCAAGAGACCCAGTACTTC. It codes for CASSRASGRPGQETQYF.

The V and J genes are TRBV18 and TRBJ2-7; TRBD2 matches at 9 bases. The ends lost 6 bases at V and 6 bases at J; junction bases unmatched: 9. The CDR3 loop spans 14 amino acids. Germline CDR1 reads KGHSH; CDR2 reads LQKENI. The CDR3 DNA follows: TGTGCCAGCTCCCGGGGAGCGGGGGGAGTCGAGCAGTACTTC. Translated, it gives CASSRGAGGVEQYF.

Of note for this clone: This sample includes further DNA sequences coding for the same CDR3. The chain recombines TRBV6-5 with TRBJ2-7, with 12 bases lining up with TRBD2. The CDR3 contains 14 residues. CDR1 is MNHEY, CDR2 SVGAGI, per germline. The ends lost 2 bases at V and 4 bases at J; junction bases unmatched: 0. The CDR3, as DNA: TGTGCCAGCAGTTACGGGACTAGCGGGTACGAGCAGTACTTC. Its protein product is CASSYGTSGYEQYF.

V usage is TRBV5-6 and J usage is TRBJ2-5, with D unresolved. The J call may be faulty, since TRBJ2-7 better matches the DNA end. The germline gives CDR1 SGHDT, CDR2 YYEEEE. This CDR3 has 12 amino acids. This CDR3 reads CASSLGTYEQYF. CDR3 sequence (DNA): TGTGCCAGCAGCTTGGGGACCTACGAGCAGTACTTC.

The gene calls are TRBV6-5 and TRBJ2-6; 8 bases are a match to TRBD1. V shed 5 bases, J shed 3 bases, and the junction held 3 bases outside the gene matches. The CDR3 has 15 amino acids. Germline assignment: CDR1 MNHEY and CDR2 SVGAGI. CDR3 DNA: TGTGCCAGCAGTCAGGGGGCTGTTGGGGCCAACGTCCTGACTTTC. Protein product: CASSQGAVGANVLTF.

This clone is medium-sized in the sample. The J gene is TRBJ2-5, the V gene TRBV28; D is uncertain. Germline V gene lookup returns CDR1 MDHEN and CDR2 SYDVKM. Trimming removed 1 base from V and 5 bases from J, with 11 bases in between. This CDR3 is built from 14 residues. The CDR3 spells CASSLSLELETQYF. The CDR3 DNA follows: TGTGCCAGCAGTTTATCGCTCGAGCTGGAGACCCAGTACTTC.

The genes are TRBV4-1 and TRBJ2-1, with D possibly matching TRBD2 (5 bases). V dropped 1 base and J dropped 8 bases, with 24 bases sitting between them. CDR1 is MGHRA and CDR2 is YSYEKL in the germline V gene. The CDR3 contains 18 residues. CDR3 sequence reads: CASSQVAWALRAADEQFF. The CDR3 DNA is TGCGCCAGCAGCCAAGTGGCGTGGGCTCTACGAGCGGCTGATGAGCAGTTCTTC.

The chain couples TRBV6-1 to TRBJ2-7; 8 bases align to TRBD2. Per germline, CDR1 MNHNS and CDR2 SASEGT. V was pared by 5 bases and J by 7 bases, with 13 bases of the junction left unmatched. The CDR3 sequence is 15 residues long. The CDR3 DNA reads TGTGCCAGCAGTCAAAGCGGGAGCGTTCTAGAAGAGCAGTACTTC. Translation gives CASSQSGSVLEEQYF.

This chain joins TRBV14 and TRBJ2-5, with no clear D. Trimming cost V 1 base and J 6 bases, with 6 bases left between them. Looked up from germline, CDR1 is SGHDN and CDR2 is FVKESK. The CDR3 length is 12 residues. CDR3 DNA: TGTGCCAGCAGCCAAGTATCAAAGACCCAGTACTTC. Translating gives CASSQVSKTQYF.

The chain has TRBV27 and TRBJ2-1; TRBD2 matches at 12 bases. The CDR3 covers 14 residues. Trimming removed 8 bases from V and 4 bases from J; junction bases left unmatched: 3. Germline V lookup: CDR1 MNHEY, CDR2 SMNVEV (reference sequence). The CDR3 loop is CASAGLAGYNEQFF. CDR3 DNA sequence: TGTGCCAGCGCGGGACTAGCGGGTTACAATGAGCAGTTCTTC.